The 19 T cell receptor beta chains below were found in one sample sequenced in a study of cytomegalovirus exposure and HLA in healthy donors. Primers for the PCR totalled 60 Vbeta and 13 Jbeta. The data were produced by immunoSEQ multiplex PCR, yet TCRdb's version contains in-frame clones alone and is incomplete. This table holds some 190,000 clones, roughly 82% found once. Sequences were obtained from PBMCs. The receptors originated from a man aged 35-49 years in good health and CMV-seronegative.

The rearrangement uses TRBV7-9 and TRBJ2-3, with 7 bases fitting TRBD2. The CDR3 contains 12 residues. The J segment lost 5 bases and the V segment lost 4 bases, leaving 0 bases of the junction unmatched. Germline V gene lookup returns CDR1 SEHNR and CDR2 FQNEAQ (reference sequence). Here the CDR3 DNA reads TGTGCCAGCAGCTGGGGGGGAGATACGCAGTATTTT. This codes for CASSWGGDTQYF.

The count of this clone is one. The genes are TRBV6-5 and TRBJ1-5; D unclear. Trimming pared 0 bases from V and 5 bases from J, leaving 11 bases between. Germline CDR1 MNHEY, CDR2 SVGAGI. This CDR3 region has 15 residues. The chain's CDR3 is CASSYSGRRHQPQHF. Here the CDR3 DNA reads TGTGCCAGCAGTTACTCGGGCAGGAGGCATCAGCCCCAGCATTTT.

The chain is built from TRBV7-9 and TRBJ1-5; TRBD1 matches 9 bases. Unmatched junction bases numbered 5, after V lost 4 bases and J lost 4 bases. CDR1 SEHNR and CDR2 FQNEAQ come from the germline V gene (reference sequence). The CDR3 consists of 15 residues. In nucleotides, the CDR3 is TGTGCCAGCAGCTCATCGACAGGGGGAAATCAGCCCCAGCATTTT. Translation gives CASSSSTGGNQPQHF. The full variable domain, in which reference TRBV7-9 and TRBJ1-5 provide the parts outside the CDR3, is DTGVSQNPRHKITKRGQNVTFRCDPISEHNRLYWYRQTLGQGPEFLTYFQNEAQLEKSRLLSDRFSAERPKGSFSTLEIQRTEQGDSAMYLCASSSSTGGNQPQHFGDGTRLSIL.

About this clone itself: The junction differs from germline at one of its ends, possibly a read error. Other nucleotide sequences in the sample specify the same CDR3. The chain is built from TRBV6-1 and TRBJ2-5; 7 nucleotides agree with TRBD1. The CDR3 loop spans 16 amino acids. Germline-derived CDR1 and CDR2 are MNHNS and SASEGT. The CDR3 region is CASSEVWGQPQETQYF. The CDR3 DNA follows: TGTGCCAGCAGTGAGGTTTGGGGACAGCCGCAAGAGACTCAGTACTTC.

The gene calls are TRBV28 and TRBJ2-7, with a possible D match to TRBD1 (5 bases). The CDR3 is 15 amino acids. Germline CDR1 and CDR2: MDHEN and SYDVKM. V dropped 2 bases and J dropped 2 bases, with 13 bases sitting between them. CDR3 in amino acids: CASSLVDTPTYEQYF. DNA for the CDR3: TGTGCCAGCAGTTTAGTGGACACCCCAACCTACGAGCAGTACTTC.

Written as DNA, the CDR3 is TGTGCCAGTAGAGCCGGGACTACCCAAGAGACCCAGTACTTC. Protein product: CASRAGTTQETQYF. The genes are TRBV19 and TRBJ2-5; 7 nucleotides line up with TRBD2. The CDR3 runs to 14 residues. The germline V gene encodes CDR1 LNHDA and CDR2 SQIVND (reference sequence). Germline trimming cut 6 bases from V and 1 base from J; bases unmatched to any gene: 5.

This chain links TRBV6-5 with TRBJ2-5; a weak D match, TRBD2 (5 bases). The germline CDR1 and CDR2 sequences are MNHEY and SVGAGI. V lost 6 bases and J lost 3, with 11 bases in between. This CDR3 region has 13 residues. The CDR3, as DNA: TGTGCCAGCAGCCCGCCGGGGAAAGAGACCCAGTACTTC. Its protein is CASSPPGKETQYF.

The chain couples TRBV28 to TRBJ2-7, with TRBD1 matching 11 bases. The CDR3 length is 15 residues. The V gene's germline CDR1 is MDHEN and CDR2 SYDVKM. After removal of 4 bases from V and 3 bases from J, the junction contained 5 bases not matched to a gene. CDR3 residues: CASSSPGQGGYEQYF. As DNA, the CDR3 is TGTGCCAGCAGTTCTCCGGGACAGGGGGGCTACGAGCAGTACTTC.

The J gene is TRBJ1-2, the V gene TRBV6-5, with D tentatively TRBD1 (6 bases). Trimming took 4 bases from V and 2 from J, leaving 8 bases between them. Per germline, CDR1 MNHEY and CDR2 SVGAGI. The CDR3 is 13 amino acids. Written as DNA, the CDR3 is TGTGCCAGCAGTTCCGACAGGAACTATGGCTACACCTTC. As protein: CASSSDRNYGYTF.

This sequence joins TRBV15 and TRBJ2-6; 10 bases are shared with TRBD2. Germline V CDR1 and CDR2: LNHNV, YYDKDF (reference sequence). The CDR3 consists of 19 residues. V was pared by 3 bases and J by 1 base, with 9 bases of the junction left unmatched. CDR3 in amino acids: CATSSSPGLADSGANVLTF. The DNA for the CDR3 is TGTGCCACCAGCAGTTCTCCTGGACTAGCGGATTCTGGGGCCAACGTCCTGACTTTC. Together with reference TRBV15 and TRBJ2-6, the CDR3 gives the full variable domain: DAMVIQNPRYQVTQFGKPVTLSCSQTLNHNVMYWYQQKSSQAPKLLFHYYDKDFNNEADTPDNFQSRRPNTSFCFLDIRSPGLGDTAMYLCATSSSPGLADSGANVLTFGAGSRLTVL.

The genes are TRBV6-1 and TRBJ1-5; D is uncertain. V lost 4 bases and J lost 0, with 7 bases in between. This CDR3 is 14 amino acids long. Germline V gives CDR1 MNHNS, CDR2 SASEGT. In DNA, the CDR3 is TGTGCCAGCAGTGCCGAGGTTAGCAATCAGCCCCAGCATTTT. It encodes CASSAEVSNQPQHF.

The chain's CDR3 is CASTLTGVNYGYTF. The CDR3 DNA reads as TGTGCCAGCACCCTGACAGGGGTTAACTATGGCTACACCTTC. This chain links TRBV28 with TRBJ1-2, with 8 bases fitting TRBD1. Germline V lookup: CDR1 MDHEN, CDR2 SYDVKM. The CDR3 consists of 14 residues. The junction had 5 bases not matched to a gene; V was cut back by 7 bases and J by 1 base.

The chain carries TRBV15 and TRBJ2-1; TRBD2 matches 8 bases. J gave up 5 bases and V 5 bases, and 11 bases lay outside the gene matches. CDR1 and CDR2 (germline): LNHNV, YYDKDF (reference sequence). The CDR3 consists of 16 residues. In DNA, the CDR3 is TGTGCCACCAGCGGCCCGTCGGGGGGGGGAAACAATGAGCAGTTCTTC. This codes for CATSGPSGGGNNEQFF.

This chain connects TRBV7-9 to TRBJ2-6, with no clear D. Germline V lookup: CDR1 SEHNR, CDR2 FQNEAQ (reference sequence). There are 14 residues in the CDR3. The germline V and J ends were trimmed by 5 bases and 2 bases, with 7 bases remaining between them. The CDR3 protein is CASSRDPGANVLTF. CDR3 sequence (DNA): TGTGCCAGCAGCCGAGATCCTGGGGCCAACGTCCTGACTTTC.

The chain carries TRBV6-5 and TRBJ2-3; 9 bases agree with TRBD2. The V and J ends lost 0 bases and 3 bases, in that order; junction bases with no gene match: 4. This CDR3 contains 16 residues. The germline V gene encodes CDR1 MNHEY and CDR2 SVGAGI. The CDR3 spells CASSYSRTSVTDTQYF. Here the CDR3 DNA reads TGTGCCAGCAGTTACTCTCGGACTAGCGTGACAGATACGCAGTATTTT.

This clone appeared a few times. Distinct nucleotide sequences in the sample also encode this CDR3. The chain has TRBV2 and TRBJ1-5, with 8 bases fitting TRBD1. The CDR3 consists of 14 residues. With V trimmed by 9 bases and J by 3 bases, 7 bases remained unmatched. The germline CDR1 and CDR2 sequences are SNHLY and FYNNEI. Here the CDR3 DNA reads TGTGCCAGTACCTCGGACAGGGTCAATCAGCCCCAGCATTTT. As protein: CASTSDRVNQPQHF.

Here the CDR3 reads CASSLRPGTQYF. In nucleotides, the CDR3 is TGTGCCAGCAGTTTAAGGCCGGGGACCCAGTACTTC. V is TRBV28 and J is TRBJ2-5; D remains ambiguous. V was trimmed by 2 bases and J by 7 bases, leaving 8 bases between them. From germline, CDR1 is MDHEN and CDR2 SYDVKM. The CDR3 loop spans 12 amino acids.

The rearrangement links TRBV11-3 to TRBJ1-2; D may be TRBD1 (5 bases). V dropped 5 bases and J dropped 7 bases, with 17 bases sitting between them. The CDR3 runs to 14 residues. Germline CDR1 reads SGHNT; CDR2 reads YENEEA. The CDR3 reads CASSPTQQASGYTF. The CDR3 DNA sequence: TGTGCCAGCAGCCCAACCCAACAGGCGAGTGGCTACACCTTC. Full variable domain (missing parts from reference TRBV11-3 and TRBJ1-2): EAGVVQSPRYKIIEKKQPVAFWCNPISGHNTLYWYLQNLGQGPELLIRYENEEAVDDSQLPKDRFSAERLKGVDSTLKIQPAELGDSAVYLCASSPTQQASGYTFGSGTRLTVV.

The rearrangement links TRBV6-6 to TRBJ2-1; D uncertain. The germline V and J ends were trimmed by 2 bases and 2 bases, with 10 bases remaining between them. The length of the CDR3 is 15 residues. The V gene's germline CDR1 is MNHNY and CDR2 SVGAGI (reference sequence). CDR3 sequence reads: CASSYGRRPYNEQFF. In DNA, the CDR3 is TGTGCCAGCAGTTACGGCCGCCGCCCCTACAATGAGCAGTTCTTC.